This T cell receptor beta chain derives from a study of STAT5B mutations in CD4+ large granular lymphocyte leukemia (dated 2022 in TCRdb). Background for the entire study: Among the healthy controls, the CDR3 'QG' motif was associated with a particular HLA allele. The purity of purified fractions was confirmed by flow cytometry on FACSCanto II or FACSVerse to exceed 95% among lymphocytes. The TCRbeta repertoires of CD4+ T-cell large granular lymphocyte leukemia patients were compared with the TCRbeta repertoires of healthy blood donors.

Paper-wide results and their limitations: Data were not HLA-matched; higher clonality in CD4+ versus CD8+ T-LGLL could reflect the relatively small sample size. Greater clonality appeared to be present in CD4-sorted patient repertoires than in healthy CD4+ repertoires, and the difference was retained after the putative leukemic clones were removed. TRBV06-family usage was enriched among the top patient clones (8/27) compared with healthy controls (2/35). Each patient's main leukemic clonotypes were private, but about 27% of these clonotypes showed up at low frequency in the non-leukemic repertoires of other patients.

There are 15 amino acids in the CDR3, from cysteine to phenylalanine inclusive. Only CDR3 DNA is held: 45 bases, read in frame from base 1. Between the V and J ends, shortened by 6 bases and 3 bases respectively, the junction contains 18 bases. The germline V gene (reference sequence) gives CDR1 as MNHNY and CDR2 as SVGAGI. A word on this clone: This receptor's antigen is unknown. No much larger clone is present one base from it, and per-base qualities are unavailable.

TCRbeta rearrangements were sequenced from genomic DNA using the immunoSEQ assay at survey resolution. Per the original workflow: In the TCR sequencing data, the smallest productive clonotype frequency that could be detected was 2.59 x 10-5. Only productive TCRbeta rearrangements, defined as complete and in-frame sequences, were included in the analyses. Clonality for each sample was calculated as Simpson clonality in the immunoSEQ Analyzer version 3.0. Clones were binned by frequency as very rare, small, medium, large (1-20%) or hyperexpanded (>20%). Generation probabilities were estimated with OLGA 1.2.3, V-gene circos plots were made with VDJtools, specificities were looked up in VDJdb, and CDR3 motifs were identified with GLIPH. TCRdb stores this immuneACCESS table with in-frame sequences only. Part of the clones is absent; in the studies checked, under half of the shortfall reflects unresolved V genes, and no reason is known for the rest. The DNA was the basis for D and trimming; V, J and clone size are from that table. In this sample the table shows about 34,000 clones, over 65% of which occur a single time. The top ten constitute roughly 7.1% of the sample.

The healthy controls were 37 blood donors, and the buffy coats of these donors were supplied by the Finnish Red Cross blood service. All TCR-sequenced material derived from peripheral blood: patient blood samples and healthy donor buffy coats. Ficoll-Hypaque gradient centrifugation was used to isolate peripheral blood mononuclear cells. CD4+ cells were purified magnetically from the buffy coats of healthy controls. The Gentra Puregene Cell and Tissue kit was used to extract genomic DNA, and a Qubit 2.0 fluorometer was used to measure the amount of genomic DNA. The sequenced sample was CD4+ T cells from blood buffy coats. The rearrangement joined TRBV6-6 to TRBJ2-7; the D segment might be TRBD1 or TRBD2, since each matches 6 bases. This receptor was obtained from a human donor in good health. This receptor has the CDR3 CASSSVGGAYYEQYF. The DNA sequence is TGTGCCAGCAGCTCCGTCGGGGGCGCGTACTACGAGCAGTACTTC.